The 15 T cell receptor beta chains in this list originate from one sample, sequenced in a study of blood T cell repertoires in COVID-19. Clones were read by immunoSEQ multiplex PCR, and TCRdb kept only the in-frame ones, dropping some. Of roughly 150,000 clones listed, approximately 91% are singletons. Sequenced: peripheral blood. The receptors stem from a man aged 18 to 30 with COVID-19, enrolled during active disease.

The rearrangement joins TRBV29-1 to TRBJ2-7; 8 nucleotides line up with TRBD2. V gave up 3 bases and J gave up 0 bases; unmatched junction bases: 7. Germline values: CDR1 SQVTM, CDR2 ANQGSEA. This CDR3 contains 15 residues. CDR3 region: CSVEFTSGSSYEQYF. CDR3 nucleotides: TGCAGCGTTGAGTTTACTAGCGGAAGCTCCTACGAGCAGTACTTC.

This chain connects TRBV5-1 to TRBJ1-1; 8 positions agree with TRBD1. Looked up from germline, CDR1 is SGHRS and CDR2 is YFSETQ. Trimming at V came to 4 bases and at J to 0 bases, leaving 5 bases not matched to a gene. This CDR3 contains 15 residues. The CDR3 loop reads CASSPRQGMNTEAFF. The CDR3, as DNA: TGCGCCAGCAGCCCTCGACAGGGGATGAACACTGAAGCTTTCTTT.

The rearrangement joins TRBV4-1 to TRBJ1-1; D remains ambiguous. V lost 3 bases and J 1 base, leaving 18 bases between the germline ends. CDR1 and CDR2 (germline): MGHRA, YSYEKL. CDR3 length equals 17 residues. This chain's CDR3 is CASSHVHTGSPNTEAFF. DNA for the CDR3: TGCGCCAGCAGCCACGTCCACACGGGTAGTCCGAACACTGAAGCTTTCTTT.

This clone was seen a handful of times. The CDR3 loop is CASSLFTLSDRVHQPQHF. In nucleotides, the CDR3 is TGTGCCAGCAGTTTATTTACCCTTTCGGACAGGGTACATCAGCCCCAGCATTTT. The chain uses TRBV28 and TRBJ1-5; 8 nucleotides agree with TRBD1. This CDR3 has 18 amino acids. From germline, CDR1 is MDHEN and CDR2 SYDVKM. Germline trimming cut 1 base from V and 5 bases from J; bases unmatched to any gene: 13. The variable domain in full, with the rest retrieved from reference TRBV28 and TRBJ1-5, is DVKVTQSSRYLVKRTGEKVFLECVQDMDHENMFWYRQDPGLGLRLIYFSYDVKMKEKGDIPEGYSVSREKKERFSLILESASTNQTSMYLCASSLFTLSDRVHQPQHFGDGTRLSIL.

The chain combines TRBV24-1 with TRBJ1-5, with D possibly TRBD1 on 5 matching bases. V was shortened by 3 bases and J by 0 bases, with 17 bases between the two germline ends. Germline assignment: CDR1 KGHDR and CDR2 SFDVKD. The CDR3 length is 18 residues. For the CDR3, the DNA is TGTGCCACCAGTGATGGGGCGCGAACGCCTTATAGCAATCAGCCCCAGCATTTT. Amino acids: CATSDGARTPYSNQPQHF.

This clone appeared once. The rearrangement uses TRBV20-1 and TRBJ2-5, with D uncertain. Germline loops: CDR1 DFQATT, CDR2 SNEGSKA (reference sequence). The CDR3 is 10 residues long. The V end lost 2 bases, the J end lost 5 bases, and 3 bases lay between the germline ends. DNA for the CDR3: TGCAGTGCTAGACGGGAGACCCAGTACTTC. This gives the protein CSARRETQYF.

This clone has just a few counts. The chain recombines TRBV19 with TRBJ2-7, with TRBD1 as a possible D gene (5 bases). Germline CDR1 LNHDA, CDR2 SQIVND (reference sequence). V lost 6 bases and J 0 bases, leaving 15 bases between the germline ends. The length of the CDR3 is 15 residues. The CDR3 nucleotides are TGTGCCAGTAGGGAACAGGTAGTTGGCTCCTACGAGCAGTACTTC. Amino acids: CASREQVVGSYEQYF.

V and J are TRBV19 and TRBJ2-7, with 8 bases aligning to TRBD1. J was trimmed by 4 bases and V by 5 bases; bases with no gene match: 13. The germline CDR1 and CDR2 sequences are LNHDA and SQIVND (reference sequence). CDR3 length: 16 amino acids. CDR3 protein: CASSPRTGPTGYEQYF. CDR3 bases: TGTGCCAGTAGTCCTCGGACAGGGCCAACGGGGTACGAGCAGTACTTC. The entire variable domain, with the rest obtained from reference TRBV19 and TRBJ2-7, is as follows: DGGITQSPKYLFRKEGQNVTLSCEQNLNHDAMYWYRQDPGQGLRLIYYSQIVNDFQKGDIAEGYSVSREKKESFPLTVTSAQKNPTAFYLCASSPRTGPTGYEQYFGPGTRLTVT.

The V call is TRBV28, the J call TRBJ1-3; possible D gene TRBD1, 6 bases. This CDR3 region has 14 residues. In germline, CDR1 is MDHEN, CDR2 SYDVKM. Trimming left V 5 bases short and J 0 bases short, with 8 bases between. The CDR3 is CASSNRDSGNTIYF. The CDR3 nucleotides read TGTGCCAGCAGTAACAGGGACTCTGGAAACACCATATATTTT.

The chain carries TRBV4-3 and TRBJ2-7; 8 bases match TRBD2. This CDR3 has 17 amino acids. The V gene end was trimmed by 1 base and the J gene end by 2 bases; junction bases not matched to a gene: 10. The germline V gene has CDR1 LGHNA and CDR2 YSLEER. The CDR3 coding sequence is TGCGCCAGCAGCCAAGCAGAAATCCGGGAGGGCCCCTACGAGCAGTACTTC. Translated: CASSQAEIREGPYEQYF.

CDR3 sequence reads: CASSKVRRPQGTKNIQYF. CDR3 bases: TGTGCCAGCAGCAAAGTGCGCAGGCCCCAGGGGACCAAAAACATTCAGTACTTC. The chain recombines TRBV21-1 with TRBJ2-4; TRBD1 is taken as the D call from the table, unchecked against the DNA. TRBV21-1 is annotated as a pseudogene. There are 18 residues in the CDR3.

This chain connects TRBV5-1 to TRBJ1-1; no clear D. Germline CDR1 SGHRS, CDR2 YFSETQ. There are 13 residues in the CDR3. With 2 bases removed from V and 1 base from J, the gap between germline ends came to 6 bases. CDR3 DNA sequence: TGCGCCAGCAGCTTCAGACAGAACACTGAAGCTTTCTTT. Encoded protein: CASSFRQNTEAFF.

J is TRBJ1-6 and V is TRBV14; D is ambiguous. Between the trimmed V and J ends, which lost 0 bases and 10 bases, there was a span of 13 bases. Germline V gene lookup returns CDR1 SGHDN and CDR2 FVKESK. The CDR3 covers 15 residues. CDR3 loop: CASSQDAPGWSPLHF. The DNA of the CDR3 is TGTGCCAGCAGCCAAGACGCCCCCGGGTGGTCACCCCTCCACTTT.

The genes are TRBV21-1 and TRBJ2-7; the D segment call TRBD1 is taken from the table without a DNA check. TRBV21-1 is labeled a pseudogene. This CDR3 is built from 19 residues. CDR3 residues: CASSKVRRRDRGLTYEQYF. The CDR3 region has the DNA TGTGCCAGCAGCAAAGTTCGAAGGCGAGACAGGGGGTTAACCTACGAGCAGTACTTC.

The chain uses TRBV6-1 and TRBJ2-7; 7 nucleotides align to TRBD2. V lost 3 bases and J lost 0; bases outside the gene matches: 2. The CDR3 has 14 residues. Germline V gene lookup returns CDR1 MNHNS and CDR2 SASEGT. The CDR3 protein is CASSEGGSSYEQYF. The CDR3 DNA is TGTGCCAGCAGTGAGGGAGGGAGCTCCTACGAGCAGTACTTC.